This T cell receptor beta chain appears in the sequencing data of a study of control samples from healthy donors and cancer patients. Profiling relied on immunoSEQ multiplex PCR, and the TCRdb table lists in-frame clones only, not all of them. The sample yields roughly 55,000 clones, roughly 90% seen once. This CDR3 has 11 amino acids. Trimming stripped 4 bases from V and 3 bases from J, with 4 bases between. Per the germline V gene, CDR1 is MDHEN and CDR2 is SYDVKM. The J gene is TRBJ2-7, the V gene TRBV28; D gene uncertain. Sequenced input: PBMCs. The TCR was taken from a middle-aged man with colorectal cancer. This CDR3 is CASSSYYEQYF. In DNA, the CDR3 is TGTGCCAGCAGTTCCTACTACGAGCAGTACTTC.